Listed here is a single T cell receptor beta chain. The data were produced by immunoSEQ multiplex PCR, yet TCRdb's version contains in-frame clones alone and is incomplete. Among over a million clones listed, approximately 98.5% were seen once. This sample was taken from a study of shared clonotypes between healthy human individuals. The CDR3 runs to 18 residues. V lost 5 bases to trimming and J lost 2 bases, with 28 bases between them. The V gene's germline CDR1 is SQVTM and CDR2 ANQGSEA. Sample: naive CD4+ T cells sorted from blood. Subset meaning: CD45RA+ positively selected. The rearrangement links TRBV29-1 to TRBJ2-7, with a tentative D call TRBD2 (7 bases). This sequence originates from a man aged 25-45 years in good health. Here the CDR3 DNA reads TGCAGCGTTCTACACAGGGTTCGGGATCAGCGGGACCCCTACGAGCAGTACTTC. This codes for CSVLHRVRDQRDPYEQYF.